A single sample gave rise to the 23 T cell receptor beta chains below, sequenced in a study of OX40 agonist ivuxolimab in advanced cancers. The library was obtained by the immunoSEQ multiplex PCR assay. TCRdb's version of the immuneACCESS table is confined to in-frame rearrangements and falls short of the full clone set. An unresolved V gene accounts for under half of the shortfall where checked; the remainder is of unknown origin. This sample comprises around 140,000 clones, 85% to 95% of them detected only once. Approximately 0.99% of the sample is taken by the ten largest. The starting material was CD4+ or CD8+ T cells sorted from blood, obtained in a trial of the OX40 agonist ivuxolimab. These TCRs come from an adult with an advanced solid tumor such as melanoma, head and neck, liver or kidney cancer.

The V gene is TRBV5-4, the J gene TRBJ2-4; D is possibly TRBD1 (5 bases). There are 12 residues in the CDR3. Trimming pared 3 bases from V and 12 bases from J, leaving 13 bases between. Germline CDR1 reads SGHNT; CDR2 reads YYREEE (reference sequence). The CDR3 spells CASSYQGDTQYF. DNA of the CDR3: TGTGCCAGCAGCTACCAGGGTGATACTCAGTACTTC.

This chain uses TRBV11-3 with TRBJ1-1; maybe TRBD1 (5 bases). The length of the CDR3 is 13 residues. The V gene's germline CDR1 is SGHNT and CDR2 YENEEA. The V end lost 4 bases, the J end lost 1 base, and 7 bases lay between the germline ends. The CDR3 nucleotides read TGTGCCAGCAGCTCCGGACAGAACACTGAAGCTTTCTTT. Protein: CASSSGQNTEAFF.

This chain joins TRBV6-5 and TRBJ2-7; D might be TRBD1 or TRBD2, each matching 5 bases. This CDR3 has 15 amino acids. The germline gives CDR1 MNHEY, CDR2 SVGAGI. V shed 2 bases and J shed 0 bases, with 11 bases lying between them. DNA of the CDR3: TGTGCCAGCAGTTACAGGCTGGGGACCTCCTACGAGCAGTACTTC. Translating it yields CASSYRLGTSYEQYF.

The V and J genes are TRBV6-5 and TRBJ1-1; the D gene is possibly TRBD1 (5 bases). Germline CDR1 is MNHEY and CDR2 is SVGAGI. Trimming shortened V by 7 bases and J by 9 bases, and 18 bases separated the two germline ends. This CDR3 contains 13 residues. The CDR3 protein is CASTTSGHLQAFF. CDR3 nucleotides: TGTGCCAGCACCACCTCAGGGCATCTTCAAGCTTTCTTT.

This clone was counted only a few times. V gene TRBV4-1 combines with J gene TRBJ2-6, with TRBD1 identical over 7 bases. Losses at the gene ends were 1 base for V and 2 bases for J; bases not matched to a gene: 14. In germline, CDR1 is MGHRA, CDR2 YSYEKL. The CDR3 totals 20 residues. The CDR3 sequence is CASSQGRVVGGFTGANVLTF. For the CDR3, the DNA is TGCGCCAGCAGCCAAGGTCGCGTTGTAGGGGGCTTCACTGGGGCCAACGTCCTGACTTTC.

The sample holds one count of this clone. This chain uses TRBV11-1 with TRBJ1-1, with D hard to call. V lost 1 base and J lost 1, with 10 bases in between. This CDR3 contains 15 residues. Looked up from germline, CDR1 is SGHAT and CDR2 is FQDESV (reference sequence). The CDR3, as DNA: TGTGCCAGCAGCTTAGTATCAGCAGGGAACACTGAAGCTTTCTTT. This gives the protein CASSLVSAGNTEAFF.

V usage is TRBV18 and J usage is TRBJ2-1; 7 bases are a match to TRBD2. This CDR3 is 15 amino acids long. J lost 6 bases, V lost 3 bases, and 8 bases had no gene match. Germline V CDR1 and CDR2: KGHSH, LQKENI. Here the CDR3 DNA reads TGTGCCAGCTCACCCGGGGCGGGAGCTCGCAATGAGCAGTTCTTC. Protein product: CASSPGAGARNEQFF.

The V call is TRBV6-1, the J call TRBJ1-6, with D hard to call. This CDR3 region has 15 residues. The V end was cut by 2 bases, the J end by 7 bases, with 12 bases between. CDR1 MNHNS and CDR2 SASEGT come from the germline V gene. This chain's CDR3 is CASSELDSLNSPLHF. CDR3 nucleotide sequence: TGTGCCAGCAGTGAACTGGATTCCCTGAATTCACCCCTCCACTTT.

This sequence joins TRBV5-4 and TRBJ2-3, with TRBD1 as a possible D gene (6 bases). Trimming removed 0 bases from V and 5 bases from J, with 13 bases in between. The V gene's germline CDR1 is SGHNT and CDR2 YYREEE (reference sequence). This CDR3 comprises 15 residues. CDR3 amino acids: CASSLDRVARDTQYF. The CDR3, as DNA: TGTGCCAGCAGCTTGGACAGGGTCGCACGAGATACGCAGTATTTT.

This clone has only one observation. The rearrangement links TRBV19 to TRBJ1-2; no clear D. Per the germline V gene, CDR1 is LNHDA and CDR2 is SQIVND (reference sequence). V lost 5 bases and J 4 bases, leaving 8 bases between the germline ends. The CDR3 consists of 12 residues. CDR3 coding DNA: TGTGCCAGTAGTCCATCAAGCTATGGCTACACCTTC. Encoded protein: CASSPSSYGYTF.

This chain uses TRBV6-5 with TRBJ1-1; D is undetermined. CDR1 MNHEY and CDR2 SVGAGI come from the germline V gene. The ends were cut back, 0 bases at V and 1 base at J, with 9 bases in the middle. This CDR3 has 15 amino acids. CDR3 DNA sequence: TGTGCCAGCAGTTACTCTGGACCGCCGAACACTGAAGCTTTCTTT. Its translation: CASSYSGPPNTEAFF.

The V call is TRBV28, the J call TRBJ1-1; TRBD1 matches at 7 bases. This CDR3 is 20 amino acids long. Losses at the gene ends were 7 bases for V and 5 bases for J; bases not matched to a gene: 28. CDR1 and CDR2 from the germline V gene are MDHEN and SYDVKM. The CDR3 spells CASTLGLTGWGIGTNTEAFF. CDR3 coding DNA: TGTGCCAGCACTTTGGGGCTGACAGGGTGGGGAATTGGGACAAATACTGAAGCTTTCTTT.

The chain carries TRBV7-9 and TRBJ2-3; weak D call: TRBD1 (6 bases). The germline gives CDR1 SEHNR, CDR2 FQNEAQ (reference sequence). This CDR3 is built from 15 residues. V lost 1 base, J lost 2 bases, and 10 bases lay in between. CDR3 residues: CASSLDQGITDTQYF. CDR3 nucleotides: TGTGCCAGCAGCTTAGATCAGGGGATCACAGATACGCAGTATTTT.

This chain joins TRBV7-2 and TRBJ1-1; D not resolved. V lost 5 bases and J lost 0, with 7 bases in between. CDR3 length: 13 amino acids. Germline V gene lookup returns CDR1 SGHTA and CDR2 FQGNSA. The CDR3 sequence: CASSPNMNTEAFF. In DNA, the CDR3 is TGTGCCAGCAGCCCAAATATGAACACTGAAGCTTTCTTT.

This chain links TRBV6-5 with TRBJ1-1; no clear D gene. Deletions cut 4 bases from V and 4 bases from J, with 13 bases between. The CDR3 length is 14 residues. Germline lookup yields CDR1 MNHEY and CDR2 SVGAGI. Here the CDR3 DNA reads TGTGCCAGCAGTTCGACCGAGGGAATCACTGAAGCTTTCTTT. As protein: CASSSTEGITEAFF.

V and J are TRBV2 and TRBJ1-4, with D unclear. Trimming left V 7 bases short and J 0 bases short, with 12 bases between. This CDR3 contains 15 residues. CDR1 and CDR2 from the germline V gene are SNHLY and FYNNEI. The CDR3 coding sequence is TGTGCCAGCACGAGGTCTTGGGCAACTAATGAAAAACTGTTTTTT. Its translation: CASTRSWATNEKLFF.

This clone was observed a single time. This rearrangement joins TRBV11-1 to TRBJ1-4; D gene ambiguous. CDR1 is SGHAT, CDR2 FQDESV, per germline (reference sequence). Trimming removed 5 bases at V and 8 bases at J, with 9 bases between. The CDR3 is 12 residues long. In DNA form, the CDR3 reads TGTGCCAGCAGCCTAAACATAGAAAAACTGTTTTTT. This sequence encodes CASSLNIEKLFF.

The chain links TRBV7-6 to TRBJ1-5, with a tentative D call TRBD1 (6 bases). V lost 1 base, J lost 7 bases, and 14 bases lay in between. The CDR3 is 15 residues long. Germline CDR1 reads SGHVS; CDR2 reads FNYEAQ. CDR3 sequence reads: CASSLGAGDKQPQHF. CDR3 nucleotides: TGTGCCAGCAGCTTAGGGGCAGGGGATAAACAGCCCCAGCATTTT.

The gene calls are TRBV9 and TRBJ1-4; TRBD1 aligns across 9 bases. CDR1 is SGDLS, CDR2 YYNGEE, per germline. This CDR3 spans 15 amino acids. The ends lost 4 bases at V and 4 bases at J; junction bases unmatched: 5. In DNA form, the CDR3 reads TGTGCCAGCAGCTTATCGGGACAGGGTAATGAAAAACTGTTTTTT. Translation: CASSLSGQGNEKLFF.

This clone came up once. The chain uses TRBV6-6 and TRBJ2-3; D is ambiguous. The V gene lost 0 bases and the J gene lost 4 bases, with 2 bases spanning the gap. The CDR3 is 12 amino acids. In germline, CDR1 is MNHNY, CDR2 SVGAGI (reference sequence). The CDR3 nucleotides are TGTGCCAGCAGTTACTCCCCAGATACGCAGTATTTT. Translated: CASSYSPDTQYF.

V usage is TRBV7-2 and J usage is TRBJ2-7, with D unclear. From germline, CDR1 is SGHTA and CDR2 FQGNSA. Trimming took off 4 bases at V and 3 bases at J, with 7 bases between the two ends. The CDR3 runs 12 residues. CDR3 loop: CASSSRFYEQYF. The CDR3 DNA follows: TGTGCCAGCAGCTCCCGGTTCTACGAGCAGTACTTC.

The CDR3 sequence is CASRTGSYEQYF. In DNA, the CDR3 is TGTGCCAGCAGGACAGGGTCCTACGAGCAGTACTTC. The V call is TRBV28, the J call TRBJ2-7, with 7 bases identical to TRBD1. With V trimmed by 6 bases and J by 1 base, 0 bases remained unmatched. Germline CDR1 MDHEN, CDR2 SYDVKM. This CDR3 contains 12 residues.

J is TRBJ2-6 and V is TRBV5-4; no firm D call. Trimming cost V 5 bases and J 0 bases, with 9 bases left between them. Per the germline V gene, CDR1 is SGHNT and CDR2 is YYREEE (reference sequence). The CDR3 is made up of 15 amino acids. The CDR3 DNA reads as TGTGCCAGCAGTCTGCAGTACTCTGGGGCCAACGTCCTGACTTTC. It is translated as CASSLQYSGANVLTF.